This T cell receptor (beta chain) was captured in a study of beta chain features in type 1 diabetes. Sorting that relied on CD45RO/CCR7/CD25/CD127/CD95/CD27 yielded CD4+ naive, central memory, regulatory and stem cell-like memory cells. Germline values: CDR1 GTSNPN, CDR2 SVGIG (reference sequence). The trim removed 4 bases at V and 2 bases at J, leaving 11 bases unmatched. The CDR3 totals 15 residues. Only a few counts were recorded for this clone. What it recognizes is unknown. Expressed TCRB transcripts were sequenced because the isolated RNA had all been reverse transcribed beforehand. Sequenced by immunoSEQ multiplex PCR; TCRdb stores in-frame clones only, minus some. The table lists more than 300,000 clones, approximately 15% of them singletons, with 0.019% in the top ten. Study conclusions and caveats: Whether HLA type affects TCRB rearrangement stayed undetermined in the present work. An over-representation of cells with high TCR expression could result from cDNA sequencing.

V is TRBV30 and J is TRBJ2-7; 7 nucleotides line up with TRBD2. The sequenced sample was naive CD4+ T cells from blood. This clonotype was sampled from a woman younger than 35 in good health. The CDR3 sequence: CAWKPFAGVTYEQYF. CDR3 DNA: TGTGCCTGGAAGCCCTTTGCGGGGGTGACCTACGAGCAGTACTTC. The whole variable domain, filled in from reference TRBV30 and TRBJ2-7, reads SQTIHQWPATLVQPVGSPLSLECTVEGTSNPNLYWYRQAAGRGLQLLFYSVGIGQISSEVPQNLSASRPQDRQFILSSKKLLLSDSGFYLCAWKPFAGVTYEQYFGPGTRLTVT.